These 23 T cell receptor beta chains were all obtained from the same sample, sequenced in a study of beta chain features in type 1 diabetes. Broader study findings: Researchers report that Type 1 diabetes patients had moderately but significantly shorter TCRB CDR3s across all four CD4+ subsets.

As every portion of the isolated RNA was reverse transcribed, the sequencing read expressed TCRB transcripts. The data were produced by immunoSEQ multiplex PCR, yet TCRdb's version contains in-frame clones alone and is incomplete. The data show fewer than 350,000 clones, 15% seen once. What these receptors recognize is not known. The specimen sequenced was naive CD4+ T cells from blood. The receptor set was obtained from a man aged 18-30 years with type 1 diabetes.

The chain links TRBV14 to TRBJ2-7; no reliable D call. From germline, CDR1 is SGHDN and CDR2 FVKESK. Trimming removed 6 bases at V and 3 bases at J, with 9 bases between. This CDR3 spans 12 amino acids. This CDR3 is CASRNTGYEQYF. DNA for the CDR3: TGTGCCAGCAGGAACACGGGCTACGAGCAGTACTTC.

The CDR3 DNA reads TGTGCCAGCTCACCACGAGACAGGGAAGAGAATAGCTACACCTTC. Translating gives CASSPRDREENSYTF. J is TRBJ1-2 and V is TRBV18, with 7 bases aligning to TRBD1. The length of the CDR3 is 15 residues. CDR1 is KGHSH and CDR2 is LQKENI in the germline V gene. With V trimmed by 1 base and J by 9 bases, 11 bases remained unmatched.

The V and J genes are TRBV6-5 and TRBJ2-5; the D gene is possibly TRBD2 (6 bases). This CDR3 is 16 amino acids long. Germline V CDR1 and CDR2: MNHEY, SVGAGI. Trimming stripped 2 bases from V and 6 bases from J, with 19 bases between. The CDR3 region is CASSYGGGGELKTQYF. CDR3 sequence (DNA): TGTGCCAGCAGTTACGGTGGCGGAGGGGAGTTGAAGACCCAGTACTTC.

The gene calls are TRBV5-1 and TRBJ2-5, with 8 bases matching TRBD1. The CDR3 is made up of 16 amino acids. V gave up 3 bases and J gave up 5 bases; unmatched junction bases: 12. Germline lookup yields CDR1 SGHRS and CDR2 YFSETQ. CDR3 sequence: CASSSGQGRAWETQYF. CDR3 coding DNA: TGCGCCAGCAGCTCAGGACAGGGAAGGGCGTGGGAGACCCAGTACTTC.

In its sample, this clone was seen a few times. The rearrangement uses TRBV2 and TRBJ2-4, with a tentative D call TRBD2 (6 bases). CDR3 length: 14 amino acids. CDR1 SNHLY and CDR2 FYNNEI come from the germline V gene. V was trimmed by 6 bases and J by 1 base, leaving 10 bases between them. DNA for the CDR3: TGTGCCAGCAGGGGGACTCACGCCAAAAACATTCAGTACTTC. Encoded protein: CASRGTHAKNIQYF.

In its sample, this clone was seen a few times. V gene TRBV9 combines with J gene TRBJ1-4; D gene unclear. The CDR3 covers 12 residues. V lost 2 bases to trimming and J lost 13 bases, with 12 bases between them. The V gene's germline CDR1 is SGDLS and CDR2 YYNGEE. The chain's CDR3 is CASSVRAFALFF. Written as DNA, the CDR3 is TGTGCCAGCAGCGTGAGGGCCTTCGCACTGTTTTTT.

Only a few counts were recorded for this clone. V gene TRBV28 combines with J gene TRBJ1-2; TRBD1 matches 9 bases. The length of the CDR3 is 17 residues. In germline, CDR1 is MDHEN, CDR2 SYDVKM. Trimming removed 5 bases from V and 4 bases from J; junction bases left unmatched: 14. The CDR3 DNA is TGTGCCAGCAGTCCGTACTCCGGGACAGGGAGTGCCTATGGCTACACCTTC. It specifies CASSPYSGTGSAYGYTF.

This clone was detected only a few times. V is TRBV15 and J is TRBJ2-7; TRBD2 matches at 7 bases. Germline-derived CDR1 and CDR2 are LNHNV and YYDKDF (reference sequence). Losses at the gene ends were 0 bases for V and 4 bases for J; bases not matched to a gene: 15. The CDR3 spans 18 residues. The CDR3 loop reads CATSRDPLRAGYTYEQYF. The DNA of the CDR3 is TGTGCCACCAGCAGAGATCCGCTCCGAGCGGGATACACTTACGAGCAGTACTTC.

The sample holds a few counts of this clone. This specimen includes other DNA sequences encoding the same CDR3. V gene TRBV5-4 combines with J gene TRBJ2-3; TRBD2 matches 9 bases. Per germline, CDR1 SGHNT and CDR2 YYREEE (reference sequence). V trimming: 2 bases; J trimming: 0 bases; junction bases outside the gene matches: 1. This CDR3 spans 15 amino acids. The CDR3: CASSLAGGSTDTQYF. As DNA, the CDR3 is TGTGCCAGCAGCTTAGCGGGAGGAAGCACAGATACGCAGTATTTT.

The genes are TRBV7-9 and TRBJ2-1; D is perhaps TRBD2 (5 bases). With 5 bases removed from V and 4 bases from J, the gap between germline ends came to 21 bases. Germline V gene sequence: CDR1 SEHNR, CDR2 FQNEAQ (reference sequence). This CDR3 spans 17 amino acids. The CDR3 here is CASSPRPAWEYYNEQFF. In DNA form, the CDR3 reads TGTGCCAGCAGCCCCCGCCCCGCCTGGGAGTATTACAATGAGCAGTTCTTC.

The chain links TRBV5-6 to TRBJ2-3, with 7 bases that match TRBD1. Germline V lookup: CDR1 SGHDT, CDR2 YYEEEE. V was pared by 2 bases and J by 6 bases, with 3 bases of the junction left unmatched. CDR3 length: 13 residues. This CDR3 is CASSFTGDDTQYF. CDR3 bases: TGTGCCAGCAGCTTTACAGGGGACGATACGCAGTATTTT.

This clone has more than one count but fewer than ten. The chain employs TRBV7-2 and TRBJ2-7; 7 bases are a match to TRBD2. V was clipped by 6 bases and J by 2 bases; unmatched bases: 7. Germline lookup yields CDR1 SGHTA and CDR2 FQGNSA. The CDR3 runs to 14 residues. CDR3 in DNA: TGTGCCAGCAGAAGCGGGACTTATGCCTACGAGCAGTACTTC. Its protein product is CASRSGTYAYEQYF.

This clone was seen a few times. This chain joins TRBV10-3 and TRBJ2-1; 8 bases line up with TRBD1. J gave up 6 bases and V 6 bases, and 7 bases lay outside the gene matches. CDR1 is ENHRY, CDR2 SYGVKD, per germline. CDR3 length: 14 amino acids. CDR3 nucleotide sequence: TGTGCCATCAGGCCAGACAGGGGTCGCAATGAGCAGTTCTTC. Protein sequence: CAIRPDRGRNEQFF.

The gene calls are TRBV20-1 and TRBJ2-1; unclear D gene. V was pared by 3 bases and J by 5 bases, with 5 bases between. The CDR3 spans 11 residues. CDR1 is DFQATT and CDR2 is SNEGSKA in the germline V gene (reference sequence). CDR3: CSARSDNEQFF. CDR3 in DNA: TGCAGTGCTAGGTCGGACAATGAGCAGTTCTTC.

The V and J genes are TRBV18 and TRBJ2-7; the D gene is possibly TRBD1 (6 bases). CDR1 is KGHSH, CDR2 LQKENI, per germline. This CDR3 is built from 12 residues. Trimming shortened V by 5 bases and J by 7 bases, and 12 bases separated the two germline ends. CDR3 in DNA: TGTGCCAGCTCATCTCAGAGGGGGGAGCAGTACTTC. Amino acids: CASSSQRGEQYF.

This clone has more than one count but fewer than ten. The chain joins TRBV28 to TRBJ1-1, with a weak D call TRBD1 (6 bases). The germline CDR1 and CDR2 sequences are MDHEN and SYDVKM. The CDR3 consists of 13 residues. V was clipped by 7 bases and J by 5 bases, with 14 bases between them. The CDR3 sequence is CASTRGGRTEAFF. Written as DNA, the CDR3 is TGTGCCAGCACCCGAGGGGGAAGGACTGAAGCTTTCTTT.

The chain recombines TRBV6-6 with TRBJ1-5, with TRBD1 matching 9 bases. Looked up from germline, CDR1 is MNHNY and CDR2 is SVGAGI (reference sequence). V was pared by 6 bases and J by 4 bases, with 4 bases of the junction left unmatched. This CDR3 is 14 amino acids long. The CDR3 DNA follows: TGTGCCAGCAGCCCGGACAGGGGTAATCAGCCCCAGCATTTT. Translating it yields CASSPDRGNQPQHF.

Only a few counts were recorded for this clone. This chain uses TRBV7-9 with TRBJ1-2, with 8 bases lining up with TRBD1. The CDR3 has 16 residues. Germline V lookup: CDR1 SEHNR, CDR2 FQNEAQ (reference sequence). After removal of 1 base from V and 0 bases from J, the junction contained 4 bases not matched to a gene. CDR3 sequence reads: CASSLGGTGSNYGYTF. CDR3 in DNA: TGTGCCAGCAGCTTAGGAGGGACAGGTTCTAACTATGGCTACACCTTC.

The chain carries TRBV7-2 and TRBJ2-7; possibly TRBD2 for D (5 bases). Trimming took off 2 bases at V and 5 bases at J, with 10 bases between the two ends. CDR1 is SGHTA and CDR2 is FQGNSA in the germline V gene. The CDR3 loop spans 13 amino acids. The CDR3 DNA sequence: TGTGCCAGCAGCTTATTCGGGGTCCACGAGCAGTACTTC. The encoded protein is CASSLFGVHEQYF.

This clone was picked up many times. The V and J genes are TRBV13 and TRBJ2-1, with no clear D. The CDR3 spans 13 residues. The germline V gene has CDR1 PRHDT and CDR2 FYEKMQ (reference sequence). The V and J ends lost 3 bases and 9 bases respectively, with 12 bases between them. This chain's CDR3 is CASSFGRTGEQFF. Here the CDR3 DNA reads TGTGCCAGCAGCTTTGGCCGCACGGGTGAGCAGTTCTTC.

Only a few counts were recorded for this clone. In DNA form, the CDR3 reads TGTGCCAGCAGTGTGAGCAGGGCGACCTACGAGCAGTACTTC. Residues: CASSVSRATYEQYF. The rearrangement joins TRBV2 to TRBJ2-7, with a weak D call TRBD1 (5 bases). CDR1 and CDR2 from the germline V gene are SNHLY and FYNNEI. V was pared by 4 bases and J by 2 bases, with 12 bases between. The CDR3 runs 14 residues.

As for this clone: The same CDR3 arises from other DNA sequences in this sample as well. The chain has TRBV28 and TRBJ2-2; D uncertain. CDR1 is MDHEN and CDR2 is SYDVKM in the germline V gene. This CDR3 contains 14 residues. V lost 6 bases and J lost 1, with 9 bases in between. The CDR3 loop is CASSRGGNTGELFF. The CDR3 DNA sequence: TGTGCCAGCAGCCGAGGCGGGAACACCGGGGAGCTGTTTTTT.

There are a few counts of this clone. V gene TRBV6-5 combines with J gene TRBJ2-3; D remains ambiguous. The V and J ends lost 2 bases and 1 base respectively, with 4 bases between them. CDR3 length equals 13 residues. Germline CDR1 is MNHEY and CDR2 is SVGAGI. CDR3 residues: CASSYEGTDTQYF. The CDR3 bases are TGTGCCAGCAGTTACGAGGGCACAGATACGCAGTATTTT.